This T cell receptor (beta chain) appears in the sequencing data of a study of post-analysis software for immune sequencing data. Study context: The disease courses spanned relapsing-remitting, secondary progressive and progressive-relapsing forms of multiple sclerosis.

Overall study findings and caveats: Those with multiple sclerosis, the patient group, showed significantly lower normalized Chao1 diversity than controls. Relative to controls, patients had 4 or 5 TRBV segments at higher frequency, with TRBV5-6, TRBV5-1 and TRBV20-1 among these. Batch-mates among the samples co-clustered strongly by F measure.

In germline, CDR1 is SNHLY, CDR2 FYNNEI. The CDR3 has 15 amino acids. With V trimmed by 7 bases and J by 6 bases, 10 bases remained unmatched. A note on this clonotype: Its target is not known.

The authors incorporated unique molecular identifiers into the TCR beta cDNA libraries. Hundreds of thousands of cDNA molecules came from approximately 1 to 10 million T cells. TCRdb reanalysed the PCR reads using MiXCR and keeps one entry per CDR3 protein. The data hold hundreds of thousands of distinct CDR3 sequences, with about 57% observed a single time. The TCR was taken from a girl between 5 and 17 years old with multiple sclerosis. The chain is built from TRBV2 and TRBJ2-2; 8 bases line up with TRBD1. What was sequenced was blood. Here the CDR3 reads CASNSGQDWSGELFF. The CDR3 bases are TGTGCCAGCAACTCGGGACAGGATTGGTCCGGGGAGCTGTTTTTT. Variable domain in full (rest from reference TRBV2 and TRBJ2-2): EPEVTQTPSHQVTQMGQEVILRCVPISNHLYFYWYRQILGQKVEFLVSFYNNEISEKSEIFDDQFSVERPDGSNFTLKIRSTKLEDSAMYFCASNSGQDWSGELFFGEGSRLTVL.